This note documents a single T cell receptor (beta chain) sequence. Antigen unknown. Alongside a J-beta primer mix, a sample-barcoded 5' primer served in a second PCR lasting about 7 to 12 cycles. TCRdb analysed the 5' RACE reads with MiXCR anew, one entry per CDR3 protein. Found here are nearly 800,000 distinct CDR3 sequences, approximately 25% of them singletons; the top ten hold under 4.5%. These data are taken from a study of blood T cells in healthy people across ages. Study results and limitations: Estimates of diversity drawn from one million T cells were considered underestimates.

The sample also formed part of further work on T cells of mothers and their children. That report adds: Samples came from a few healthy Caucasian mothers and their six children. Slightly, though not significantly, more overlap was seen in related than in unrelated mother-child pairs.

This receptor was obtained from a boy aged 10-17 years in good health. Sequences were obtained from blood.

The CDR3 here is CASSVTPGTSGGADTQYF. The DNA of the CDR3 is TGTGCCAGCAGCGTGACTCCCGGGACTAGCGGGGGGGCTGATACGCAGTATTTT. The V and J genes are TRBV9 and TRBJ2-3, with TRBD2 identical over 16 bases. V dropped 2 bases and J dropped 6; count of bases not matched to a gene: 9. CDR1 and CDR2 from the germline V gene are SGDLS and YYNGEE. This CDR3 has 18 amino acids.